One sample yielded the 13 T cell receptor beta chains listed below, sequenced in a study of graft-versus-host responses after intestinal transplantation. The table came from immunoSEQ multiplex PCR; TCRdb's copy has only in-frame clones and leaves some out. The sample shows approximately 37,000 clones, over 90% of them seen only once. Here the sequenced sample was PBMCs, taken 734 days after intestinal transplantation. These receptors all stem from a human patient who received an intestinal transplant, so some T cells may come from the graft donor.

The V and J genes are TRBV5-4 and TRBJ1-4, with 9 bases aligning to TRBD1. With V trimmed by 4 bases and J by 6 bases, 10 bases remained unmatched. Germline CDR1 is SGHNT and CDR2 is YYREEE (reference sequence). The CDR3 consists of 16 residues. CDR3 amino acids: CASSAGRTGGDEKLFF. The CDR3 DNA reads TGTGCCAGCAGCGCCGGCCGAACAGGGGGCGATGAAAAACTGTTTTTT.

This chain uses TRBV9 with TRBJ2-7, with 8 bases that match TRBD1. CDR3 length: 15 amino acids. Germline lookup yields CDR1 SGDLS and CDR2 YYNGEE. V lost 0 bases and J lost 7; bases outside the gene matches: 9. This CDR3 reads CASSVGGTGPWEQYF. CDR3 nucleotide sequence: TGTGCCAGCAGCGTAGGGGGGACAGGACCTTGGGAGCAGTACTTC.

The count of this clone is one. CDR3 nucleotide sequence: TGTGCCAGCAGCTTAGGGGGTCGAACTAATGAAAAACTGTTTTTT. Translating gives CASSLGGRTNEKLFF. The V call is TRBV7-9, the J call TRBJ1-4; D gene unclear. Looked up from germline, CDR1 is SEHNR and CDR2 is FQNEAQ (reference sequence). V dropped 1 base and J dropped 1 base, with 7 bases sitting between them. The CDR3 runs to 15 residues.

The V and J genes are TRBV5-1 and TRBJ2-7; possibly TRBD1 for D (6 bases). Deletions cut 4 bases from V and 0 bases from J, with 17 bases between. Per the germline V gene, CDR1 is SGHRS and CDR2 is YFSETQ. This CDR3 has 16 amino acids. In DNA, the CDR3 is TGCGCCAGCAGCCCTGGACAGATCCCTTTCTCCTACGAGCAGTACTTC. Translating gives CASSPGQIPFSYEQYF.

This chain joins TRBV29-1 and TRBJ1-1, with D maybe TRBD1 (5 bases). The germline gives CDR1 SQVTM, CDR2 ANQGSEA. Trimming removed 5 bases from V and 3 bases from J, with 10 bases in between. This CDR3 has 12 residues. CDR3 coding DNA: TGCAGCGTTTGGGACGGTGACACTGAAGCTTTCTTT. This codes for CSVWDGDTEAFF.

The J gene is TRBJ1-4, the V gene TRBV15; D is unresolved. CDR3 length: 14 amino acids. The V end lost 0 bases, the J end lost 1 base, and 3 bases lay between the germline ends. The germline CDR1 and CDR2 sequences are LNHNV and YYDKDF (reference sequence). CDR3 nucleotides: TGTGCCACCAGCAGAGACAGAACTAATGAAAAACTGTTTTTT. Protein: CATSRDRTNEKLFF. The full variable domain, rest sourced from reference TRBV15 and TRBJ1-4, is DAMVIQNPRYQVTQFGKPVTLSCSQTLNHNVMYWYQQKSSQAPKLLFHYYDKDFNNEADTPDNFQSRRPNTSFCFLDIRSPGLGDTAMYLCATSRDRTNEKLFFGSGTQLSVL.

The J gene is TRBJ2-5, the V gene TRBV27; TRBD2 matches 10 bases. In germline, CDR1 is MNHEY, CDR2 SMNVEV (reference sequence). The CDR3 runs 15 residues. The trim removed 2 bases at V and 6 bases at J, leaving 6 bases unmatched. In nucleotides, the CDR3 is TGTGCCAGCAGTTTAGGAGCGGGAGGGCCCAAGACCCAGTACTTC. Protein product: CASSLGAGGPKTQYF.

This chain uses TRBV28 with TRBJ2-7; D remains unclear. The CDR3 totals 14 residues. V lost 5 bases and J 4 bases, leaving 15 bases between the germline ends. Germline V gene sequence: CDR1 MDHEN, CDR2 SYDVKM. CDR3 bases: TGTGCCAGCAGTCCCCCCGGATCCGTATACGAGCAGTACTTC. Protein: CASSPPGSVYEQYF.

The chain combines TRBV2 with TRBJ2-1, with D possibly TRBD2 on 5 matching bases. CDR1 is SNHLY, CDR2 FYNNEI, per germline. V lost 6 bases and J lost 12, with 12 bases in between. The CDR3 has 11 amino acids. CDR3 coding DNA: TGTGCCAGCAGACTGGAGGCGCGGCAGTTCTTC. Translated: CASRLEARQFF.

V gene TRBV27 combines with J gene TRBJ2-7, with 11 bases fitting TRBD1. Germline CDR1 is MNHEY and CDR2 is SMNVEV (reference sequence). CDR3 length: 14 amino acids. Trimming cost V 6 bases and J 3 bases; bases outside gene matches: 4. CDR3 nucleotide sequence: TGTGCCAGCAGCTCGGGACAGGGGGACTACGAGCAGTACTTC. Translating gives CASSSGQGDYEQYF.

The rearrangement joins TRBV4-1 to TRBJ1-4; TRBD1 matches at 10 bases. J gave up 8 bases and V 5 bases, and 5 bases lay outside the gene matches. The CDR3 consists of 14 residues. CDR1 and CDR2 from the germline V gene are MGHRA and YSYEKL. Here the CDR3 reads CASSSGTGEEKLFF. The CDR3 bases are TGCGCCAGCAGCTCAGGGACAGGGGAAGAAAAACTGTTTTTT.

This chain links TRBV19 with TRBJ2-5; D tentatively reads TRBD1 or TRBD2 (6 bases each). Germline CDR1 reads LNHDA; CDR2 reads SQIVND (reference sequence). CDR3 length: 14 residues. The ends were cut back, 6 bases at V and 5 bases at J, with 16 bases in the middle. CDR3 sequence: CASRPGLGAETQYF. In DNA, the CDR3 is TGTGCCAGTAGGCCGGGACTGGGGGCCGAGACCCAGTACTTC.

The chain recombines TRBV5-1 with TRBJ2-6; D uncertain. CDR1 is SGHRS and CDR2 is YFSETQ in the germline V gene. This CDR3 region has 15 residues. Trimming cost V 4 bases and J 0 bases, with 8 bases left between them. The CDR3 spells CASSQDGSGANVLTF. The CDR3 DNA is TGCGCCAGCAGCCAAGACGGCTCTGGGGCCAACGTCCTGACTTTC.